This T cell receptor (beta chain) came from a study of PD-1 blockade in classical Hodgkin lymphoma. Across the whole study: Intravenous delivery of nivolumab at 3 mg/kg to patients occurred every 2 weeks.

Brentuximab vedotin exposure varied among the patients, all of whom had relapsed after autologous stem cell transplantation. The protocol was immunoSEQ multiplex PCR, while the TCRdb copy is restricted to in-frame clones and leaves out a portion. The repertoire holds approximately 57,000 clones, with 75% to 95% as singletons. There are 12 residues in the CDR3. V lost 1 base and J 3 bases, leaving 3 bases between the germline ends. Germline CDR1 and CDR2: MNHEY and SVGAGI. The sequences come from peripheral blood mononuclear cells (PBMCs), collected before the second cycle of nivolumab. The receptor was derived from a human donor with classical Hodgkin lymphoma. The V gene is TRBV6-5, the J gene TRBJ1-1; D gene unclear. The DNA for the CDR3 is TGTGCCAGCAGTTACTTAGACACTGAAGCTTTCTTT. Translation gives CASSYLDTEAFF.